These 18 T cell receptor beta chains were all obtained from the same sample, sequenced in a study of blood T cells in healthy people across ages. For the second PCR, which ran for about 6 to 12 cycles, a sample-barcoded 5' primer and a J-beta primer mix were used. One entry per CDR3 protein, called by TCRdb with MiXCR from the 5' RACE reads. The sample contains approximately 810,000 distinct CDR3 sequences, 29% of which appear only once. The sequencing sample was made of blood. These receptors originate from a woman older than 75 in good health.

The chain employs TRBV20-1 and TRBJ2-1, with TRBD2 matching over 10 bases. With the DNA end fitting TRBJ2-7 better, the J assignment may be wrong. Germline V gene data show CDR1 as DFQATT and CDR2 as SNEGSKA (reference sequence). This CDR3 is built from 17 residues. CDR3 nucleotides: TGCAGTGCTATGTATAGCGGGGGGCCTAGCTCCTACAATGAGCAGTACTTC. It codes for CSAMYSGGPSSYNEQYF.

This clonotype was found many times. The chain has TRBV24-1 and TRBJ2-4, with D hard to call. V shed 4 bases and J shed 2 bases, with 11 bases lying between them. Germline loops: CDR1 KGHDR, CDR2 SFDVKD. The CDR3 is 15 amino acids. The CDR3 protein is CATSDASLSKNIQYF. The CDR3 region has the DNA TGTGCCACCAGTGACGCGAGTCTTTCCAAAAACATTCAGTACTTC.

This clonotype occurred many times. This chain uses TRBV20-1 with TRBJ2-5; possible D gene TRBD1, 5 bases. The CDR3 length is 13 residues. The ends were cut back, 0 bases at V and 1 base at J, with 6 bases in the middle. Germline V gene sequence: CDR1 DFQATT, CDR2 SNEGSKA (reference sequence). The CDR3 coding sequence is TGCAGTGCTAGAGATGACAGCCAAGAGACCCAGTACTTC. Its protein product is CSARDDSQETQYF.

This clonotype was observed at least ten times. The J gene is TRBJ2-5, the V gene TRBV20-1, with 8 nucleotides matching TRBD2. V lost 0 bases, J lost 4 bases, and 10 bases stayed unmatched. CDR3 length: 16 amino acids. Germline CDR1 reads DFQATT; CDR2 reads SNEGSKA (reference sequence). CDR3 DNA sequence: TGCAGTGCTAGAGATCAGAGCGGGGGCGGCGGAGAGACCCAGTACTTC. Amino acids: CSARDQSGGGGETQYF.

This clonotype was detected many times. J is TRBJ1-2 and V is TRBV7-2, with D perhaps TRBD1 (5 bases). This CDR3 region has 15 residues. Between the trimmed V and J ends, which lost 6 bases and 7 bases, there was a span of 21 bases. Germline V gene lookup returns CDR1 SGHTA and CDR2 FQGNSA. CDR3 in DNA: TGTGCCAGCAGTATAGGGGAAGCACGACTGGGTGGCTACACCTTC. It codes for CASSIGEARLGGYTF.

This chain uses TRBV5-6 with TRBJ2-1; 9 bases match TRBD2. Trimming cost V 4 bases and J 0 bases; bases outside gene matches: 14. The CDR3 extends over 19 amino acids. CDR1 is SGHDT, CDR2 YYEEEE, per germline. DNA for the CDR3: TGTGCCAGCAGCCCCCGGGGGTACGCGGGGGGGCCCTCCTACAATGAGCAGTTCTTC. This codes for CASSPRGYAGGPSYNEQFF.

CDR3 sequence reads: CASSWGTNTGELFF. In DNA, the CDR3 is TGTGCCAGCAGCTGGGGGACGAACACCGGGGAGCTGTTTTTT. The chain combines TRBV5-6 with TRBJ2-2, with D possibly called TRBD1 or TRBD2 (5 bases each). The V gene's germline CDR1 is SGHDT and CDR2 YYEEEE. The V end was cut by 3 bases, the J end by 0 bases, with 6 bases between. The CDR3 contains 14 residues. The full variable domain, in which reference TRBV5-6 and TRBJ2-2 provide the parts outside the CDR3, is DAGVTQSPTHLIKTRGQQVTLRCSPKSGHDTVSWYQQALGQGPQFIFQYYEEEERQRGNFPDRFSGHQFPNYSSELNVNALLLGDSALYLCASSWGTNTGELFFGEGSRLTVL.

For this clonotype: A much bigger clone sits one base away, suggesting this may be a read error. V is TRBV7-2 and J is TRBJ2-4; 7 nucleotides line up with TRBD2. Germline CDR1 SGHTA, CDR2 FQGNSA. This CDR3 has 15 residues. The CDR3 is CASSLGGGTKNIQCF. The CDR3 nucleotides are TGTGCCAGCAGCTTAGGGGGGGGGACCAAAAACATTCAGTGCTTC.

This chain joins TRBV5-1 and TRBJ1-1; TRBD1 matches 8 bases. The CDR3 loop spans 15 amino acids. From germline, CDR1 is SGHRS and CDR2 YFSETQ. Trimming at V came to 4 bases and at J to 1 base, leaving 6 bases not matched to a gene. The CDR3 DNA sequence: TGCGCCAGCAGCCCCTTGACAGGGGAGAACACTGAAGCTTTCTTT. Protein sequence: CASSPLTGENTEAFF.

Details on this clonotype: One end of the junction fails to match germline, which may point to a read error. The chain recombines TRBV10-3 with TRBJ2-1, with TRBD2 identical over 7 bases. Per germline, CDR1 ENHRY and CDR2 SYGVKD. This CDR3 is 17 amino acids long. CDR3 in DNA: TGTACCATCAGTGTTGGGGAGGGCCAGTCCCCGGCCAATGAGCAGTTCTTC. Its translation is CTISVGEGQSPANEQFF.

As regards this clonotype: This could be a read error, since a much larger clone is one nucleotide away. The chain links TRBV28 to TRBJ2-5; possible D gene TRBD2, 5 bases. The length of the CDR3 is 13 residues. Germline lookup yields CDR1 MDHEN and CDR2 SYDVKM. V was shortened by 9 bases and J by 11 bases, with 22 bases between the two germline ends. The CDR3 DNA reads as TGTGCCAGTTCCGACGGGGTTTACAATGAGCAGTACTTC. This codes for CASSDGVYNEQYF.

This clonotype occurred many times. The V gene is TRBV7-2, the J gene TRBJ1-1, with D possibly matching TRBD1 (6 bases). This CDR3 has 16 residues. V lost 6 bases, J lost 3 bases, and 20 bases lay in between. CDR1 and CDR2 from the germline V gene are SGHTA and FQGNSA. The chain's CDR3 is CASSSQGGAADTEAFF. The CDR3 coding sequence is TGTGCCAGCAGTTCACAGGGCGGGGCGGCGGACACTGAAGCTTTCTTT.

As regards this clonotype: A much larger clone differs by one base, so this may be a read error. The V and J genes are TRBV7-9 and TRBJ1-6; D gene ambiguous. The germline gives CDR1 SEHNR, CDR2 FQNEAQ (reference sequence). The CDR3 is made up of 12 amino acids. CDR3 DNA sequence: TGTGCCGGCAGCGGGTATAATTCACCCCTCCACTTT. Protein product: CAGSGYNSPLHF.

This clonotype was recorded many times. The chain is built from TRBV5-1 and TRBJ1-4, with 9 bases aligning to TRBD1. V trimming: 0 bases; J trimming: 6 bases; junction bases outside the gene matches: 6. The CDR3 spans 16 residues. Germline V gene sequence: CDR1 SGHRS, CDR2 YFSETQ. CDR3 sequence: CASSLGQGVDHEKLFF. The CDR3 DNA reads as TGCGCCAGCAGCTTGGGACAGGGGGTTGATCATGAAAAACTGTTTTTT.

There are many counts of this clonotype. The gene calls are TRBV29-1 and TRBJ1-2; D remains unclear. Germline V gives CDR1 SQVTM, CDR2 ANQGSEA. The length of the CDR3 is 12 residues. V lost 3 bases to trimming and J lost 3 bases, with 8 bases between them. The CDR3 sequence is CSVDEVDYGYTF. CDR3 coding DNA: TGCAGCGTTGACGAGGTCGACTATGGCTACACCTTC.

In regard to this clonotype: Relative to the germline gene, one junction end is altered; a read error may explain this. This chain uses TRBV5-1 with TRBJ2-5; D might be TRBD1 or TRBD2, each matching 7 bases. This CDR3 spans 16 amino acids. Looked up from germline, CDR1 is SGHRS and CDR2 is YFSETQ. In DNA, the CDR3 is TGCGCCAGCAGCTTTCGACAGGGAGGGTCAAAAGAGACCCGGTACTTC. Residues: CASSFRQGGSKETRYF.

The chain links TRBV20-1 to TRBJ1-2; no clear D gene. Germline V gene sequence: CDR1 DFQATT, CDR2 SNEGSKA (reference sequence). The CDR3 has 8 amino acids. V was pared by 6 bases and J by 8 bases, with 4 bases between. Here the CDR3 reads CSAGGYTF. The CDR3 nucleotides read TGCAGTGCAGGCGGCTACACCTTC.

This clonotype was observed many times. The chain uses TRBV18 and TRBJ2-1; 15 nucleotides align to TRBD2. Germline CDR1 KGHSH, CDR2 LQKENI. Trimming cost V 0 bases and J 7 bases; bases outside gene matches: 4. CDR3 size: 17 residues. Here the CDR3 reads CASSPPGGLAGGNEQFF. The CDR3 DNA reads TGTGCCAGCTCACCACCAGGTGGACTAGCGGGGGGGAATGAGCAGTTCTTC.